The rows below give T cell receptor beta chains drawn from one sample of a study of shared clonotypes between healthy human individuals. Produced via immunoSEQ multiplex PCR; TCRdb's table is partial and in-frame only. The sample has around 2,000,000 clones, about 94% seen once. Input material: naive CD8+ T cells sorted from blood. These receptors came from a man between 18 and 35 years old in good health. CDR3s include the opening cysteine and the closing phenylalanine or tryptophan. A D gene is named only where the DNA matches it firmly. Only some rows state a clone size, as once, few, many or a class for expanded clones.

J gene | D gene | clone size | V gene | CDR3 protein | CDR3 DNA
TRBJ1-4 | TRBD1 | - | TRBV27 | CASSFQGASEKLFF | TGTGCCAGCAGTTTTCAGGGGGCATCTGAAAAACTGTTTTTT
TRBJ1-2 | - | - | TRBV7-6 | CASSLEAGYGYTF | TGTGCCAGCAGCTTAGAGGCGGGCTATGGCTACACCTTC
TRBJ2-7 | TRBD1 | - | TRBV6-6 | CASRVRDRDYEQYF | TGTGCCAGCAGGGTCCGGGACAGAGATTACGAGCAGTACTTC
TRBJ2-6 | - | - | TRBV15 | CATSRDFPAGSSGANVLTF | TGTGCCACCAGCAGAGATTTCCCAGCTGGGAGCTCTGGGGCCAACGTCCTGACTTTC
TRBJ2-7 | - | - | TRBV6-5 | CASSLRLWGSYEQYF | TGTGCCAGCAGCCTAAGACTGTGGGGGTCCTACGAGCAGTACTTC
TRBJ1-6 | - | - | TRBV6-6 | CASNPGDSPLHF | TGTGCCAGCAATCCAGGTGATTCACCCCTCCACTTT
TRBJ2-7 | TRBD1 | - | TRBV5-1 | CASSPGQGGGEQYF | TGCGCCAGCAGCCCGGGACAGGGCGGTGGCGAGCAGTACTTC
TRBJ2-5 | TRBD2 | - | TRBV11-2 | CASSLTTTSSWGQETQYF | TGTGCCAGCAGCTTAACCACGACTAGCTCTTGGGGGCAAGAGACCCAGTACTTC
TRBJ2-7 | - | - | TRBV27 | CASSFSGGHHSYEQYF | TGTGCCAGCAGTTTTTCCGGGGGCCATCATTCCTACGAGCAGTACTTC
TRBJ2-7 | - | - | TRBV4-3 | CASSQDRDGTYEQYF | TGCGCCAGCAGCCAAGATCGGGACGGGACCTACGAGCAGTACTTC
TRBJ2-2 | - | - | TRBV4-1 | CASSQVGGRAAGELFF | TGCGCCAGCAGCCAAGTTGGGGGCAGGGCGGCCGGGGAGCTGTTTTTT
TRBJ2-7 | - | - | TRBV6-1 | CASSEVGVGHYEQYF | TGTGCCAGCAGTGAAGTGGGGGTGGGCCACTACGAGCAGTACTTC
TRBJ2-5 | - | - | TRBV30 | CAWSEGQFQETQYF | TGTGCCTGGAGCGAAGGACAGTTCCAAGAGACCCAGTACTTC
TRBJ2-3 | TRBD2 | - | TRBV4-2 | CASSQDGPGGSTDTQYF | TGTGCCAGCAGCCAAGATGGGCCGGGAGGAAGCACAGATACGCAGTATTTT
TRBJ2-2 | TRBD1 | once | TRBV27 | CASRPGPGQGAIAGELFF | TGTGCCAGCAGGCCCGGCCCAGGACAGGGGGCGATCGCCGGGGAGCTGTTTTTT
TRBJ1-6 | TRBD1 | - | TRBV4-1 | CASSQGQGGSPLHF | TGCGCCAGCAGCCAGGGACAGGGGGGTTCACCCCTCCACTTT
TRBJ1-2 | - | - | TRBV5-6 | CASSLAVESLNYGYTF | TGTGCCAGCAGCTTGGCCGTGGAGAGTCTTAACTATGGCTACACCTTC
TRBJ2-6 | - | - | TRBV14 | CASSQEGHGANVLTF | TGTGCCAGCAGCCAAGAGGGGCATGGGGCCAACGTCCTGACTTTC
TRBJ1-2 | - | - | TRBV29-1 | CSVETQGGYGYTF | TGCAGCGTTGAGACCCAGGGCGGCTATGGCTACACCTTC
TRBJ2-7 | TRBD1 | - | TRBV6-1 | CASRGQGYYEQYF | TGTGCCAGCCGCGGACAGGGGTACTACGAGCAGTACTTC
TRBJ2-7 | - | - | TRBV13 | CASSSGGHFHF | TGTGCCAGCAGCTCCGGGGGACATTTTCACTTC
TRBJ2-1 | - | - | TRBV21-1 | CASSEPGRDYNEQFF | TGTGCCAGCAGCGAACCGGGACGGGACTACAATGAGCAGTTCTTC
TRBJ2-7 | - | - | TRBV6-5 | CASSPTHSGGNEQYF | TGTGCCAGCAGTCCGACGCACTCCGGTGGGAACGAGCAGTACTTC
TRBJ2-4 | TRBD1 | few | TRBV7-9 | CASSPKDRDNIQYF | TGTGCCAGCAGCCCCAAGGACAGGGACAACATTCAGTACTTC
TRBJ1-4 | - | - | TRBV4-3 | CASSQDWYAGRNEKLFF | TGCGCCAGCAGCCAAGACTGGTACGCGGGGCGAAATGAAAAACTGTTTTTT
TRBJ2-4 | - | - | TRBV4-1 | CASSPGRDIQYF | TGCGCCAGCAGTCCTGGACGGGACATTCAGTACTTC
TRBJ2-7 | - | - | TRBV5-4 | CASSLESGLEQYF | TGTGCCAGCAGCTTGGAATCGGGGCTGGAGCAGTACTTC
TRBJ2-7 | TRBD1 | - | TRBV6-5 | CASSGSGQANEQYF | TGTGCCAGCAGCGGCTCAGGACAGGCGAACGAGCAGTACTTC
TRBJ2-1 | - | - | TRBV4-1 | CASSQVLTYNEQFF | TGCGCCAGCAGCCAAGTACTAACGTACAATGAGCAGTTCTTC
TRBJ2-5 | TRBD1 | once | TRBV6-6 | CASGEIGTDQETQYF | TGTGCCAGCGGAGAAATAGGGACAGACCAAGAGACCCAGTACTTC
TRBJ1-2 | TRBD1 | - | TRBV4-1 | CASSGTEIAPHYGYTF | TGCGCCAGCAGCGGGACAGAAATCGCTCCCCACTATGGCTACACCTTC
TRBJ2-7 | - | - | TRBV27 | CASSLTEDSTYEQYF | TGTGCCAGCAGTTTAACTGAGGACAGCACCTACGAGCAGTACTTC
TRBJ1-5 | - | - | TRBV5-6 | CASSLGGDQPQHF | TGTGCCAGCAGCCTCGGGGGCGATCAGCCCCAGCATTTT
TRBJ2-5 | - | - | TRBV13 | CASSLGGGTGETQYF | TGTGCCAGCAGCTTAGGCGGGGGAACGGGGGAGACCCAGTACTTC
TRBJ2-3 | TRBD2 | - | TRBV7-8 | CASSLVPSGYTDTQYF | TGTGCCAGCAGCTTAGTCCCTAGCGGCTACACAGATACGCAGTATTTT
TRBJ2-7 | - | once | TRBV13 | CASSSQGGNSYEQYF | TGTGCCAGCAGCTCCCAGGGGGGAAACTCCTACGAGCAGTACTTC
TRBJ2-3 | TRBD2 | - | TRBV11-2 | CASSPDPAGADTQYF | TGTGCCAGCAGCCCGGACCCTGCGGGGGCAGATACGCAGTATTTT
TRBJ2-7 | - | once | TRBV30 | CAWSVERRGEQYF | TGTGCCTGGAGTGTAGAACGGCGAGGGGAGCAGTACTTC
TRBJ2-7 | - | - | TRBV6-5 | CASSYSGSESGEQYF | TGTGCCAGCAGTTACTCGGGGTCCGAAAGCGGTGAGCAGTACTTC
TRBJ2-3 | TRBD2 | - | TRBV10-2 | CASSEPAGVAQDTQYF | TGCGCCAGCAGTGAGCCGGCGGGAGTGGCTCAAGATACGCAGTATTTT
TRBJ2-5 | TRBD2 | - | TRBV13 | CASSARLAGTQETQYF | TGTGCCAGCAGCGCCCGACTAGCGGGTACGCAAGAGACCCAGTACTTC
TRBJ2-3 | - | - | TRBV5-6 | CASSLTVWDTQYF | TGTGCCAGCAGCTTGACAGTCTGGGATACGCAGTATTTT
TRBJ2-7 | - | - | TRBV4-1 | CASSQGPPRNEQYF | TGCGCCAGCAGCCAAGGGCCGCCTCGGAACGAGCAGTACTTC
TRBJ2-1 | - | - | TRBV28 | CATSFGGPYNEQFF | TGTGCCACCAGTTTCGGAGGTCCCTACAATGAGCAGTTCTTC
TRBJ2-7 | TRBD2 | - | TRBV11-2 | CASSLIGRGAYEQYF | TGTGCCAGCAGCTTGATCGGGCGGGGGGCTTACGAGCAGTACTTC
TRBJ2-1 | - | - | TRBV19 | CASSILTSGEQFF | TGTGCCAGTAGTATTCTGACGTCGGGTGAGCAGTTCTTC
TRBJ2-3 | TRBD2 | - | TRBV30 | CAWTLAVAGGPDTQYF | TGTGCCTGGACCTTGGCCGTAGCGGGAGGACCAGATACGCAGTATTTT
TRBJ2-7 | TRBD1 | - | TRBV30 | CAWSSDRGYEQYF | TGTGCCTGGAGCTCGGACAGGGGATACGAGCAGTACTTC
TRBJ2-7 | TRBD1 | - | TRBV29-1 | CSVEGGQGDSEQYF | TGCAGCGTTGAAGGGGGGCAGGGGGATTCCGAGCAGTACTTC
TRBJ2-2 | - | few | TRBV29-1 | CSVEEASTGELFF | TGCAGCGTTGAAGAGGCGTCCACCGGGGAGCTGTTTTTT
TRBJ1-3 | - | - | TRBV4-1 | CASSQEGDSGNTIYF | TGCGCCAGCAGCCAAGAAGGTGACTCTGGAAACACCATATATTTT
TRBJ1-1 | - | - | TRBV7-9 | CATQGQGKSNTEAFF | TGTGCCACCCAGGGGCAGGGGAAAAGTAACACTGAAGCTTTCTTT
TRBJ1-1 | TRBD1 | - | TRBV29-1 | CSVSAQPGQGTPEAFF | TGCAGCGTTTCCGCCCAACCGGGACAGGGGACGCCTGAAGCTTTCTTT
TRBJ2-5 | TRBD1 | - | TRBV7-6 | CASSDQGAGTGARYQETQYF | TGTGCCAGCAGCGATCAAGGCGCCGGGACAGGGGCCAGGTACCAAGAGACCCAGTACTTC
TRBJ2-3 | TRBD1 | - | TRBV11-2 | CASSTTGGYLDTQYF | TGTGCCAGCAGTACGACAGGGGGTTATTTAGATACGCAGTATTTT
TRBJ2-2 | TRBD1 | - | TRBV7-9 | CASSSTGGHGELFF | TGTGCCAGCAGCTCAACAGGGGGCCACGGGGAGCTGTTTTTT
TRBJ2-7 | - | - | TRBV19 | CASTPPWSSYEQYF | TGTGCCAGTACCCCTCCTTGGAGCTCCTACGAGCAGTACTTC
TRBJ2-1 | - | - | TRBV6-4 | CASSASYSYNEQFF | TGTGCCAGCAGTGCTAGTTACTCCTACAATGAGCAGTTCTTC
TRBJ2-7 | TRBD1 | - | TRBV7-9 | CASSPGWETGLYF | TGTGCCAGCAGCCCCGGGTGGGAGACAGGGCTCTACTTC
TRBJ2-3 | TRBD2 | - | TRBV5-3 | CARSPRTSGSARIDTQYF | TGTGCCAGAAGTCCTAGAACTAGCGGGAGCGCCCGCATTGATACGCAGTATTTT